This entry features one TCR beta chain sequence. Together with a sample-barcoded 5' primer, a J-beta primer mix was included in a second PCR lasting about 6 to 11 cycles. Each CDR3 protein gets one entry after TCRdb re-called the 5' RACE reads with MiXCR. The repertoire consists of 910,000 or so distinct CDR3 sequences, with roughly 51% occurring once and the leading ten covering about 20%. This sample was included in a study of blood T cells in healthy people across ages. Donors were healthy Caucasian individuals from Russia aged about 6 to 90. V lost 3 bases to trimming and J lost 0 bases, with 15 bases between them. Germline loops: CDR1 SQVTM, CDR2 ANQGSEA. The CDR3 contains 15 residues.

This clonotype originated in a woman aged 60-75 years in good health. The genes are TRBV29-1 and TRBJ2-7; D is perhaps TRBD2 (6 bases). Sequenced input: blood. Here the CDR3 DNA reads TGCAGCGTTGAGTCAGGGACTGGCGGCTCCTACGAGCAGTACTTC. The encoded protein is CSVESGTGGSYEQYF.